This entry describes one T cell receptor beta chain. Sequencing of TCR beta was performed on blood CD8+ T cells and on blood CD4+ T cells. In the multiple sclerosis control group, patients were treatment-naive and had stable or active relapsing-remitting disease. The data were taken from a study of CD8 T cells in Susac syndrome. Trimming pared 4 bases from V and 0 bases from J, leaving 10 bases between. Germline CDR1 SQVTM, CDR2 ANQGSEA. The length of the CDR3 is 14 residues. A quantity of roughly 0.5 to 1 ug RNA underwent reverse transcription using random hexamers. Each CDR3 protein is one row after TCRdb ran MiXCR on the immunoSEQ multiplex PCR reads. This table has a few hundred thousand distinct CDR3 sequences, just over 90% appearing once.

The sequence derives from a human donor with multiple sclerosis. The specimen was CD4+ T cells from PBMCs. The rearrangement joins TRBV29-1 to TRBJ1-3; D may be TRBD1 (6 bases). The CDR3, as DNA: TGCAGCGTTGGGGGGCCCAGCTCTGGAAACACCATATATTTT. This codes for CSVGGPSSGNTIYF.